The 16 T cell receptor beta chains presented below share a single source sample, sequenced in a study of T cells in Graves' hyperthyroidism and ophthalmopathy. Authors of the study amplified TCR beta CDR3 regions from RNA transcripts. The TCR CDR3 first-round RT-PCR relied on the HTBI primer set. In TCRdb, the multiplex PCR reads were re-called with MiXCR into one record per CDR3 protein. The repertoire holds around 540,000 distinct CDR3 sequences, with around 45% as singletons. Sequencing used peripheral blood or thyroid tissue (not recorded which). The receptors here all came from a woman between 18 and 29 years old with Graves' hyperthyroidism.

This rearrangement joins TRBV11-2 to TRBJ2-3; TRBD2 is a possible D gene (6 bases). V was clipped by 0 bases and J by 1 base, with 11 bases between them. Per the germline V gene, CDR1 is SGHAT and CDR2 is FQNNGV. The CDR3 extends over 16 amino acids. The CDR3 region has the DNA TGTGCCAGCAGCTTAGAGTGGGCTAGCGGCACAGATACGCAGTATTTT. As protein: CASSLEWASGTDTQYF.

V is TRBV7-8 and J is TRBJ1-2, with TRBD1 identical over 10 bases. The germline V gene encodes CDR1 SGHVS and CDR2 FQNEAQ. The CDR3 has 16 amino acids. Trimming at V came to 5 bases and at J to 4 bases, leaving 10 bases not matched to a gene. Written as DNA, the CDR3 is TGTGCCAGCAGCCCCGGGACAGGGGACTCGGGCTATGGCTACACCTTC. Translation: CASSPGTGDSGYGYTF. Filled out from reference TRBV7-8 and TRBJ1-2, the complete variable domain reads GAGVSQSPRYKVAKRGQDVALRCDPISGHVSLFWYQQALGQGPEFLTYFQNEAQLDKSGLPSDRFFAERPEGSVSTLKIQRTQQEDSAVYLCASSPGTGDSGYGYTFGSGTRLTVV.

The chain couples TRBV2 to TRBJ2-3; TRBD1 matches 7 bases. V trimming: 5 bases; J trimming: 0 bases; junction bases outside the gene matches: 5. The germline V gene encodes CDR1 SNHLY and CDR2 FYNNEI. This CDR3 comprises 15 residues. The CDR3, as DNA: TGTGCCAGCAGTTCGACAGGGTCTAGCACAGATACGCAGTATTTT. The encoded protein is CASSSTGSSTDTQYF.

This clonotype has ten or more counts. CDR3 coding DNA: TGTGCCAGCAGCTTAACCCGAGACGGATATGGCTACACCTTC. Its protein product is CASSLTRDGYGYTF. The chain links TRBV7-9 to TRBJ1-2; D gene ambiguous. This CDR3 has 14 residues. From germline, CDR1 is SEHNR and CDR2 FQNEAQ (reference sequence). V was cut by 2 bases and J by 5 bases, with 12 bases left in between. The complete variable domain, with remaining parts taken from reference TRBV7-9 and TRBJ1-2, reads DTGVSQNPRHKITKRGQNVTFRCDPISEHNRLYWYRQTLGQGPEFLTYFQNEAQLEKSRLLSDRFSAERPKGSFSTLEIQRTEQGDSAMYLCASSLTRDGYGYTFGSGTRLTVV.

This clonotype has only one observation. The genes are TRBV2 and TRBJ2-2; 11 bases match TRBD1. From germline, CDR1 is SNHLY and CDR2 FYNNEI. V was pared by 7 bases and J by 6 bases, with 4 bases of the junction left unmatched. The CDR3 has 14 residues. DNA of the CDR3: TGTGCCAGCATCCCGGGACAGGGGGCCGGGGAGCTGTTTTTT. Its translation: CASIPGQGAGELFF.

This chain uses TRBV24-1 with TRBJ2-5; 14 bases match TRBD2. CDR3 length: 17 amino acids. The V and J ends lost 0 bases and 3 bases, in that order; junction bases with no gene match: 2. Looked up from germline, CDR1 is KGHDR and CDR2 is SFDVKD. CDR3 sequence: CATSDLSGLAGEETQYF. The DNA of the CDR3 is TGTGCCACCAGTGATTTGTCGGGACTAGCGGGAGAAGAGACCCAGTACTTC.

This clonotype was seen once. Because it lacks the conserved phenylalanine or tryptophan at the end, this CDR3 is likely a read error. The DNA is left out, because the CDR3 cannot be placed on it with certainty; the CDR3 is given as TCRdb lists it. The chain is built from TRBV15 and TRBJ1-4. Germline loops: CDR1 LNHNV, CDR2 YYDKDF (reference sequence). A total of 10 residues make up the CDR3, ends included. CDR3 residues: CATSRDPENY.

This chain uses TRBV6-4 with TRBJ1-3; unclear D gene. The V and J ends lost 2 bases and 8 bases respectively, with 4 bases between them. CDR3 size: 11 residues. Germline loops: CDR1 MRHNA, CDR2 SNTAGT. The CDR3 here is CASSDRDTIYF. The CDR3 coding sequence is TGTGCCAGCAGTGACAGGGACACCATATATTTT.

The chain recombines TRBV2 with TRBJ2-3; possible D gene TRBD2, 5 bases. V lost 5 bases and J lost 2, with 17 bases in between. Germline CDR1 reads SNHLY; CDR2 reads FYNNEI. This CDR3 has 16 residues. In DNA form, the CDR3 reads TGTGCCAGCAGTAGGTTAGCGCGCACCACCACAGATACGCAGTATTTT. This translates into CASSRLARTTTDTQYF.

The chain couples TRBV14 to TRBJ1-6; D is unresolved. The germline CDR1 and CDR2 sequences are SGHDN and FVKESK. The CDR3 is 14 residues long. Trimming shortened V by 0 bases and J by 10 bases, and 10 bases separated the two germline ends. The CDR3 DNA sequence: TGTGCCAGCAGCCAAGAGGAAGCGGGATCACCCCTCCACTTT. It codes for CASSQEEAGSPLHF.

The chain carries TRBV7-9 and TRBJ2-7, with D perhaps matching TRBD2 (5 bases). V shed 1 base and J shed 6 bases, with 13 bases lying between them. Germline loops: CDR1 SEHNR, CDR2 FQNEAQ (reference sequence). The CDR3 is made up of 14 amino acids. CDR3 loop: CASSLVGVSGEQYF. The CDR3 DNA reads TGTGCCAGCAGCTTAGTGGGAGTATCAGGCGAGCAGTACTTC.

This chain joins TRBV7-8 and TRBJ1-2, with 9 bases fitting TRBD1. The V segment lost 6 bases and the J segment 6 bases; nucleotides outside the gene matches: 8. Germline loops: CDR1 SGHVS, CDR2 FQNEAQ. The CDR3 totals 14 residues. CDR3 DNA sequence: TGTGCCAGCAGTGAATCCCGGGACAGGGATGGCTACACCTTC. It is translated as CASSESRDRDGYTF.

This clonotype was seen a handful of times. The chain carries TRBV20-1 and TRBJ2-7, with TRBD1 identical over 10 bases. Looked up from germline, CDR1 is DFQATT and CDR2 is SNEGSKA (reference sequence). The CDR3 has 13 residues. Written as DNA, the CDR3 is TGCAGCGCCATCCGGGACAGGGGTTACGAGCAGTACTTC. Protein sequence: CSAIRDRGYEQYF.

This clonotype has just a few counts. The chain links TRBV2 to TRBJ2-2; D not certain. With 7 bases removed from V and 1 base from J, the gap between germline ends came to 13 bases. Germline-derived CDR1 and CDR2 are SNHLY and FYNNEI. The CDR3 loop spans 15 amino acids. The CDR3 sequence: CASMILTVNTGELFF. The CDR3 DNA sequence: TGTGCCAGCATGATCCTAACGGTGAACACCGGGGAGCTGTTTTTT.

The genes are TRBV11-2 and TRBJ1-1; 8 bases are shared with TRBD1. This CDR3 is 16 amino acids long. CDR1 and CDR2 (germline): SGHAT, FQNNGV. DNA for the CDR3: TGTGCTAGAGATCCCGGACAGGGACTGATGAACACTGAAGCTTTCTTT. It is translated as CARDPGQGLMNTEAFF.

About this clonotype: A read error may be the cause here, since a much bigger clone is one base away. CDR3 nucleotide sequence: TGCACCAGCAGCCAGACGGACCGAAATGAAAAACTGTTTTTT. Translation: CTSSQTDRNEKLFF. This chain uses TRBV5-1 with TRBJ1-4; D gene uncertain. Germline V gene data show CDR1 as SGHRS and CDR2 as YFSETQ. The CDR3 is made up of 14 amino acids.